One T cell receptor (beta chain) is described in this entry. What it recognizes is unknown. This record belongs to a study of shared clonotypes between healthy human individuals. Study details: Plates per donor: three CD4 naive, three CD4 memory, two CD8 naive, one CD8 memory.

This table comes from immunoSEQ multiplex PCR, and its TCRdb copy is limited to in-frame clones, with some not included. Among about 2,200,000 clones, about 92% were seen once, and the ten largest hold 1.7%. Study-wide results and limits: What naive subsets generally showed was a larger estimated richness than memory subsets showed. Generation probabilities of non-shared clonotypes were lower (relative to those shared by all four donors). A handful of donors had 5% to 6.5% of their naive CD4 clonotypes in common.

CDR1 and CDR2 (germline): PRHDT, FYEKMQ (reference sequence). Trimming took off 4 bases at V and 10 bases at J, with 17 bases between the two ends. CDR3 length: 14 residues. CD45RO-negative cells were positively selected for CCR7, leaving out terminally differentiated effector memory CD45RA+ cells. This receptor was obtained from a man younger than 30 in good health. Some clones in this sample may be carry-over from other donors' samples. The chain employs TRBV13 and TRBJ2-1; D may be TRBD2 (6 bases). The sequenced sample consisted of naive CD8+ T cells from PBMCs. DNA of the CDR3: TGTGCCAGCAGCTCCCGACTAGAGGTCAACGAGCAGTTCTTC. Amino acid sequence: CASSSRLEVNEQFF.